This TCR beta chain was found in a study of vaccination and CD4 T cells after COVID-19. Treatment specified: approximately 11-day PBMC culture with coronavirus spike peptide pools or control peptides (ViraFEST assay). This clonotype was seen a few times. Antigen specificity is unknown. The Oncomine TCR Beta short-read assay sequenced DNA from cultured CD4+ T cells. Using its own MiXCR run on the PCR reads, TCRdb lists one record per CDR3 protein. The sample consists of approximately 20,000 distinct CDR3 sequences, about 60% of them appearing once. Deletions cut 2 bases from V and 2 bases from J, with 18 bases between. Germline V lookup: CDR1 MNHNS, CDR2 SASEGT. This CDR3 spans 17 amino acids.

This sequence originates from a human donor who had recovered from COVID-19. This chain joins TRBV6-1 and TRBJ1-2; tentatively, D is TRBD1 (5 bases). Sequenced input: CD4+ T cells from blood, cultured in vitro. CDR3 sequence: CASSEIVGGTENYGYTF. The DNA for the CDR3 is TGTGCCAGCAGTGAAATTGTGGGGGGGACGGAGAACTATGGCTACACCTTC.